This T cell receptor beta chain was identified in a study of regulatory T cells in long-lasting Graves disease. Trimming pared 8 bases from V and 4 bases from J, leaving 15 bases between. CDR3 length equals 14 residues. The authors built TCR beta libraries using iRepertoire HTBI primers and Arm-PCR of CDR3 regions. TCRdb reanalysed the multiplex PCR reads using MiXCR and keeps one entry per CDR3 protein. Altogether 650,000 to 700,000 distinct CDR3 sequences are present, about 30% being singletons, with the ten largest covering about two fifths. The time point is: persistent/refractory GD, antithyroid drugs over 5 years with positive TRAb. PBMC-extracted RNA yielded the TCR library.

V usage is TRBV12-3 or TRBV12-4 and J usage is TRBJ1-5; weak D call: TRBD1 (5 bases). Sequencing was performed on peripheral blood mononuclear cells (PBMCs), taken when the disease was refractory, from a patient treated with antithyroid drugs. The receptor was isolated from a female donor with Graves disease. CDR3 nucleotide sequence: TGTGCCAGCTCCCGAGGGCCAGGGAATCAGCCCCAGCATTTT. Protein sequence: CASSRGPGNQPQHF.